This TCR beta chain was sequenced for a study of CD8 T cell repertoires and HIV-1 epitope variants. At the level of the study: Controls included no peptide, Ebola AY9 epitope, and a CMV, EBV, flu pool. Epitopes were three Gag families plus Nef HW9 and YT9.

Survey-depth immunoSEQ sequencing covered TCR beta CDR3 regions. The protocol was immunoSEQ multiplex PCR, while the TCRdb copy is restricted to in-frame clones and leaves out a portion. Among 5,100 or so clones listed, just over 65% were seen once. The CDR3 extends over 15 amino acids. The germline CDR1 and CDR2 sequences are PRHDT and FYEKMQ (reference sequence). The germline V and J ends were trimmed by 5 bases and 7 bases, with 21 bases remaining between them. About this clone: Its target is not known.

Material for sequencing was cultured CD8+ T cells derived from PBMCs. The receptor comes from a male donor with HIV. This sequence joins TRBV13 and TRBJ2-7; the D gene could be TRBD1 or TRBD2 (5 bases each). The CDR3 DNA sequence: TGTGCCAGCAGCCATGGGACCGTCCTCGTCGGGGAGCAGTACTTC. Its translation: CASSHGTVLVGEQYF.